This T cell receptor beta chain is drawn from a study of T cell responses to AZD1222 COVID-19 vaccine. Study-wide results and limits: Most donors were white British, females outnumbered males, and clonal diversity was possibly underestimated. None of the repertoires were sampled until the peak T cell response had passed. Just five to seven AZD1222 recipients tested seropositive at baseline.

On this clone: Its antigen is unknown.

Pooled together were second doses at about 4 or about 12 weeks. Clones were read by immunoSEQ multiplex PCR, and TCRdb kept only the in-frame ones, dropping some. The sample contains around 120,000 clones, roughly 87% of which appear only once. Here the sequenced sample was peripheral blood, taken 28 days after the second AZD1222 dose. The clonotype comes from an adult who received the AZD1222 COVID-19 vaccine.

CDR3 DNA: TGTGCCAGCAGCTTGGGGCGGGGGTCAGGTTCACCCCTCCACTTT. Protein product: CASSLGRGSGSPLHF. This sequence joins TRBV5-6 and TRBJ1-6, with D possibly being TRBD1 (5 bases). Germline V gene data show CDR1 as SGHDT and CDR2 as YYEEEE. Trimming pared 0 bases from V and 9 bases from J, leaving 13 bases between. This CDR3 is built from 15 residues. Combining the CDR3 with reference TRBV5-6 and TRBJ1-6 gives the whole variable domain DAGVTQSPTHLIKTRGQQVTLRCSPKSGHDTVSWYQQALGQGPQFIFQYYEEEERQRGNFPDRFSGHQFPNYSSELNVNALLLGDSALYLCASSLGRGSGSPLHFGNGTRLTVT.